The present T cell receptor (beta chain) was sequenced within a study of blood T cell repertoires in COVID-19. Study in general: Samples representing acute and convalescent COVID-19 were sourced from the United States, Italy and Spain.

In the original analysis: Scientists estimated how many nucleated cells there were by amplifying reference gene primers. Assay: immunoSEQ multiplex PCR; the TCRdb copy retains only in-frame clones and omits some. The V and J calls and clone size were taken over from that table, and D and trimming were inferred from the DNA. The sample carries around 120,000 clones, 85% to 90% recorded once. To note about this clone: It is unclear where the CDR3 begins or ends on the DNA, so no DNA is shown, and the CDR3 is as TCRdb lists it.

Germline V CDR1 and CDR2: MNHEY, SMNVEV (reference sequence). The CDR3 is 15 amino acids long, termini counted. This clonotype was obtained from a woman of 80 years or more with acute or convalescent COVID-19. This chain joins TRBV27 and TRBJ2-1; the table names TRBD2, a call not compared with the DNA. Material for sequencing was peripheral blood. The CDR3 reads CASSSSGTTHNEQFF.